This T cell receptor beta chain was observed in a study of blood T cell repertoires in COVID-19. Across the study: The United States, Italy and Spain were the sources of the acute and convalescent COVID-19 samples. T cells, B-cell-depleted T cells, or PBMCs provided the cDNA or gDNA that served as material.

Germline loops: CDR1 SQVTM, CDR2 ANQGSEA. The CDR3 is made up of 15 amino acids. V lost 7 bases, J lost 1 base, and 12 bases stayed unmatched. Source study methods: Quantification of nucleated cells was approximated via reference gene primer amplification. The table came from immunoSEQ multiplex PCR; TCRdb's copy has only in-frame clones and leaves some out. V and J calls and clone size are copied from that table; D and trimming were computed from the DNA. The table lists just over 300,000 clones, about nine tenths of them singletons. This sequence originates from a man between 18 and 29 years old with active or convalescent COVID-19. V is TRBV29-1 and J is TRBJ1-1; TRBD1 matches 7 bases. Sequencing was performed on peripheral blood. The CDR3, as DNA: TGCAGCGGACAGGGATGGGGCGGTGGGAACACTGAAGCTTTCTTT. Its translation is CSGQGWGGGNTEAFF.